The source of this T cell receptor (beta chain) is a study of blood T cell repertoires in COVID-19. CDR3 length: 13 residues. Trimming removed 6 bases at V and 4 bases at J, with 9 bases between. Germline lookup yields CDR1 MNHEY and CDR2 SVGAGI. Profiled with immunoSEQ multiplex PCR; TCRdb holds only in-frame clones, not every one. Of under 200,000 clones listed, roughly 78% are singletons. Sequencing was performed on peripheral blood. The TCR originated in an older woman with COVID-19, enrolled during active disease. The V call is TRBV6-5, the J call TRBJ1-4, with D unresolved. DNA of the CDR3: TGTGCCAGCAGCCGAGCACTTAATGAAAAACTGTTTTTT. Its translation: CASSRALNEKLFF.